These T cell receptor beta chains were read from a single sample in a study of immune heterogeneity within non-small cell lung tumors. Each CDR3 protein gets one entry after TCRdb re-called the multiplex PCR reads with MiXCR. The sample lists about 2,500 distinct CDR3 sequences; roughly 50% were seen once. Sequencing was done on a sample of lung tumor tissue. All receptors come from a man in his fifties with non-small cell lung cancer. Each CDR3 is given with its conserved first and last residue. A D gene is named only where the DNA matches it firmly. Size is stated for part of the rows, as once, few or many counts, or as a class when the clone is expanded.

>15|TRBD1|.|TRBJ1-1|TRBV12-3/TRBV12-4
TGTGCCAGCAGGGGAACCGGGACAGCGAACACTGAAGCTTTCTTT
CASRGTGTANTEAFF
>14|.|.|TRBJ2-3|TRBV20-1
TGCAGTGCCATGGGGCCAGGGGCGCCGAATACGCAGTATTTT
CSAMGPGAPNTQYF
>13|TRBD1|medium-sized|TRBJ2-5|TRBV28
TGTGCCAGCAGAATACAGGGGGCGGGGACCCAGTACTTC
CASRIQGAGTQYF
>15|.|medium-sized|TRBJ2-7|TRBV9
TGTGCCAGCAGCGGGTCACGGCAGGGATCCTACGAGCAGTACTTC
CASSGSRQGSYEQYF
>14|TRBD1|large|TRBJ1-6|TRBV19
TGTGCCAGTACCTGGACAGGGAACAATTCACCCCTCCACTTT
CASTWTGNNSPLHF
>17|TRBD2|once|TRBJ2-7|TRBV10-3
TGTGCCATCAGGCGAACCGGTAGCGGGAGGGCCTGGTACGAGCAGTACTTC
CAIRRTGSGRAWYEQYF
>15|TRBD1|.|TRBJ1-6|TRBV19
TGTGCCAGTAGTATCGGACAGGTGATTAATTCACCCCTCCACTTT
CASSIGQVINSPLHF
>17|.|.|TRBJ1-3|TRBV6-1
TGTGCCAGCAGTGAACCCAATCAGGCGGGCTCTGGAAACACCATATATTTT
CASSEPNQAGSGNTIYF
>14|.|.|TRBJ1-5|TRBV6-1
TGTGCCAGCAGTGAAGCGACAGCCCAGCAGCCCCAGCATTTT
CASSEATAQQPQHF
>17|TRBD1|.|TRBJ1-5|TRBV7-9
TGTGCCAGCAGCCGGGACAGGGGGTTTGAGGGCAATCAGCCCCAGCATTTT
CASSRDRGFEGNQPQHF
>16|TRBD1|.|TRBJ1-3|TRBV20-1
TGCAGTGCGAAAAAACCGACAGGGGGTGGTGGAAACACCATATATTTT
CSAKKPTGGGGNTIYF
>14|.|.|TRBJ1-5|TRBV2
TGTGCCAGCAGTAACTCAGGGGACAATCAGCCCCAGCATTTT
CASSNSGDNQPQHF
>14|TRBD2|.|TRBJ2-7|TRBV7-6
TGTGCCAGCAGCTTCGGGACTAGCGGATACGAGCAGTACTTC
CASSFGTSGYEQYF
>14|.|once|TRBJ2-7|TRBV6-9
TGTGCCAGCAGTGATTGGAACAGTCTCTACGAGCAGTACTTC
CASSDWNSLYEQYF
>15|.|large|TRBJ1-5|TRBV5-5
TGTGCCAGCAGCTTGCGGTTGGCAGGCAATCAGCCCCAGCATTTT
CASSLRLAGNQPQHF
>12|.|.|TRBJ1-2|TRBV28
TGTGCCAGCCAGGCGGCCCTCTATGGCTACACCTTC
CASQAALYGYTF
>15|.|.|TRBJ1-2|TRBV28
TGTGCCAGCAGTACCCCCATTGGACAGTCTTATGGCTACACCTTC
CASSTPIGQSYGYTF
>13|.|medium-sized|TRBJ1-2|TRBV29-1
TGCAGCGTTGACTTGGCAGGTGAGGATGGCTACACCTTC
CSVDLAGEDGYTF
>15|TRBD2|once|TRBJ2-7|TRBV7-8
TGTGCCAGCAGCGTGCCGGGACTAGCGCCCAGCGAGCACTACTTC
CASSVPGLAPSEHYF
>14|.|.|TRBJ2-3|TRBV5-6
TGTGCCAGCAGCTTGTCCCGGAGCACAGATACGCAGTATTTT
CASSLSRSTDTQYF
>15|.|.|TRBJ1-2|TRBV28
TGTGCCAGCTCCTGGGGGGGGGCCGGCCCCTATGGCTACACCTTC
CASSWGGAGPYGYTF
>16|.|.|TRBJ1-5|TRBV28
TGTGCCAGCAGTTTTGAGGGCAGGGGTAGCAATCAGCCCCAGCATTTT
CASSFEGRGSNQPQHF
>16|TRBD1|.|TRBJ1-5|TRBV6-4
TGTGCCAGCAGTGAAGGTTCGGACAGGGTCCCTCAGCCCCAGCATTTT
CASSEGSDRVPQPQHF
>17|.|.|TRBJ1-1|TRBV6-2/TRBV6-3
TGTGCCAGCAGTCAACATTCCCTCTTACAGATGCACAGTGAAGCTTTCTTT
CASSQHSLLQMHSEAFF
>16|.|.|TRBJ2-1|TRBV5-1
TGCGCCAGCAGCTTGGAGCAGTCGGCTAGAGCCCATGAGCAGTTCTTC
CASSLEQSARAHEQFF
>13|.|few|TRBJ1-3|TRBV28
TGTGCCAGCAGTTTTCAATCTGGAAACACCATATATTTT
CASSFQSGNTIYF
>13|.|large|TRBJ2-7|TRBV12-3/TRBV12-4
TGTGCCAGCAGTCCCATAGAGACCTACGAGCAGTACTTC
CASSPIETYEQYF
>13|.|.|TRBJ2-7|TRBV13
TGTGCCAGCAGCTTTAGGGCCACCTACGAGCAGTACTTC
CASSFRATYEQYF
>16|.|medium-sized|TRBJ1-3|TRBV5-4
TGTGCCAGCAGCTCCAAACAGGCGACCTCTGGAAACACCATATATTTT
CASSSKQATSGNTIYF
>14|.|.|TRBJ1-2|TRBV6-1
TGTGCCAGCAGTGAAGAATGGTCGGGGGAAGGCTACACCTTC
CASSEEWSGEGYTF
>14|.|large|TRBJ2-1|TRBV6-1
TGTGCCAGCAGTGGCCGGGACAATTACAATGAGCAGTTCTTC
CASSGRDNYNEQFF
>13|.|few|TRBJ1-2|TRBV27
TGTGCCAGCAGCCGCCCAGGGGACTATGGCTACACCTTC
CASSRPGDYGYTF
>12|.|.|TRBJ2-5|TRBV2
TGTGCCAGCAAGGAGGGATTAGAGACCCAGTACTTC
CASKEGLETQYF
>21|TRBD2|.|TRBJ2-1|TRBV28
TGTGCCAGCAGTGGTTATGGGGGGGTATCAACTTCTAGCGGCTTTCGGCATGAGCAGTTCTTC
CASSGYGGVSTSSGFRHEQFF
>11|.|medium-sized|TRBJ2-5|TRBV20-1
TGCAGTGCTAACCTCCAAGAGACCCAGTACTTC
CSANLQETQYF
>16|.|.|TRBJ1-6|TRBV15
TGTGCCACCAGCACCCACGCGGATTTTGGTCGTTCACCCCTCCACTTT
CATSTHADFGRSPLHF